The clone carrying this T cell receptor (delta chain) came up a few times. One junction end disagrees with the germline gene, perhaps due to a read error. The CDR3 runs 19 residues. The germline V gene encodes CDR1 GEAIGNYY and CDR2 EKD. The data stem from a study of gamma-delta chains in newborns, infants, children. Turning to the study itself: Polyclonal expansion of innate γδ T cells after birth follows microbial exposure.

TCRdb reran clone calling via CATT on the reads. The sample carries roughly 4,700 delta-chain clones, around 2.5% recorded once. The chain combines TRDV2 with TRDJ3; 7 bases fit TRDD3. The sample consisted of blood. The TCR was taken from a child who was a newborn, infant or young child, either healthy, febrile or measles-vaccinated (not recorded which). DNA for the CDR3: TGTGCCTGTGACACCGCTGGGGGCTTTCTTTCCTGGGACACCCGACAGACGTTTTTC. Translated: CACDTAGGFLSWDTRQTFF.